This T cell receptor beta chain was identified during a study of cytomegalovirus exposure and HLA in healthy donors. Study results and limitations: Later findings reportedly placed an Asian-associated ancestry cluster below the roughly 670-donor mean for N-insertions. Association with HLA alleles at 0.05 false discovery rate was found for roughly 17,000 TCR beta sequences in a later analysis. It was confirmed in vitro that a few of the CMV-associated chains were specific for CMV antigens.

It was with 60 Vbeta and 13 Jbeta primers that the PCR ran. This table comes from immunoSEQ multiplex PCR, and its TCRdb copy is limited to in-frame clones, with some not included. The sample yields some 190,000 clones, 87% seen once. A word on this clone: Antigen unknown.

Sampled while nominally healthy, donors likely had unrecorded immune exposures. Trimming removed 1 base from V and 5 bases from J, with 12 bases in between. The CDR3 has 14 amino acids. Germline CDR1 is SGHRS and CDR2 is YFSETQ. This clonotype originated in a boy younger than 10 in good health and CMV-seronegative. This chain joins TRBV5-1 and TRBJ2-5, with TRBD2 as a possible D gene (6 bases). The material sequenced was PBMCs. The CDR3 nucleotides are TGCGCCAGCAGCTTGCAATCTGCGGGGGAGACCCAGTACTTC. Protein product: CASSLQSAGETQYF.